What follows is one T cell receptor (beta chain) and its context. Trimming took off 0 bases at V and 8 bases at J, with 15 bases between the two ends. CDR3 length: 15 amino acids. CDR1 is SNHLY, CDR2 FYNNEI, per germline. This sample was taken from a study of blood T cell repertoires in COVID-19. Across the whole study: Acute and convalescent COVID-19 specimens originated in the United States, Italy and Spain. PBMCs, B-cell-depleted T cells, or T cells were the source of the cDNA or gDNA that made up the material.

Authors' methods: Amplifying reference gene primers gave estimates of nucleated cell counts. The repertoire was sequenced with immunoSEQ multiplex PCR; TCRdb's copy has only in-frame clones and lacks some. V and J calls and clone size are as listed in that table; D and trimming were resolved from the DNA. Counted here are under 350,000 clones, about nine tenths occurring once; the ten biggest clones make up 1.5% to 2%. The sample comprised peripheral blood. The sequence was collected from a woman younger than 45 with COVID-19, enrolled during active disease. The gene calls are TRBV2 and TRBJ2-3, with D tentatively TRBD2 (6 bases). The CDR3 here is CASSEAGPKEGTQYF. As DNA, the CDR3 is TGTGCCAGCAGTGAAGCCGGACCCAAGGAGGGTACGCAGTATTTT.